This TCR beta chain was sequenced during a study of vaccination and CD4 T cells after COVID-19. Germline-derived CDR1 and CDR2 are MNHNS and SASEGT. The CDR3 is 13 residues long. The V and J ends lost 5 bases and 6 bases, in that order; junction bases with no gene match: 5. With the Oncomine TCR Beta short-read assay, DNA from cultured CD4+ T cells was sequenced. TCRdb reprocessed the PCR reads with MiXCR, giving one entry per CDR3 protein. Here the sample spans about 13,000 distinct CDR3 sequences, 52% being singletons. This sample's treatment: approximately 9-day PBMC culture with coronavirus spike peptide pools or control peptides (ViraFEST assay). Comments on this clonotype: The antigen remains undetermined.

Sample: CD4+ T cells from blood, cultured in vitro. The TCR comes from a human donor who had recovered from COVID-19. The chain employs TRBV6-1 and TRBJ1-2, with TRBD1 matching over 8 bases. As DNA, the CDR3 is TGTGCCAGCAGTACCCAGGGGGCAGATGGCTACACCTTC. This codes for CASSTQGADGYTF.